Included here is one T cell receptor (beta chain) sequence, with context. Its antigen has not been determined. No quality values exist for individual bases; no much larger clone is one base distant. The data were obtained in a study of PD-1 blockade in classical Hodgkin lymphoma (dated by TCRdb to about 2020). Study-wide context: Nivolumab dosing was 3 mg/kg intravenously every 2 weeks, continuing until either disease progression or unacceptable toxicity. To define a peripheral blood immune signature of response to PD-1 blockade in classical Hodgkin lymphoma, the study combined TCR beta sequencing with CyTOF.

The CDR3 contains 14 residues, cysteine and phenylalanine counted. The DNA shown is the 42-base CDR3, in frame from base 1. Germline trimming: 5 bases from V, 5 bases from J; junction bases outside gene matches: 5. CDR1 and CDR2 are read off the germline V gene as MNHEY and SVGAGI. The time point label, read with the paper, signifies: cycle 2 day 1 (C2D1) of nivolumab. Every trial patient had relapsed after autologous stem cell transplantation, and cohorts A, B and C differed in prior brentuximab vedotin exposure. A total of under 70 patients with relapsed/refractory classical Hodgkin lymphoma made up the trial cohort, and each patient's best overall response was complete response, partial response or progressive disease. Trial patients were treated with single-agent nivolumab in the multi-cohort phase II CheckMate 205 trial. An independent review committee assessed best overall response using the 2007 International Working Group response criteria. PBMCs from the trial were collected at three points: immediately before nivolumab initiation (C1D1), and during therapy at cycle 2 day 1 and cycle 4 day 1. Peripheral blood was collected in 8 mL Vacutainer Cell Preparation Tubes, from which PBMCs were isolated by centrifugation and then cryopreserved.

What the authors observed across the whole study: The study was restricted to a single clinical trial cohort, and the causes of repertoire differences, possibly disease activity or prior therapy, were left undefined. Baseline TCR diversity was reported to be lower in newly diagnosed patients than in healthy donors and to be lower still in relapsed/refractory patients. Trial patients with a complete response had baseline diversity similar to that of newly diagnosed patients, while partial responders and progressors had significantly lower diversity. Diversity was lower in patients who began nivolumab less than 1 year after ASCT, so these patients were left out of later analyses to avoid confounding by immune reconstitution. By C4D1, a significant rise was seen in CD4+ TCR diversity but not in CD8+ TCR diversity (p=0.0027 vs p=0.16), and the rise was most apparent among complete responders (p=0.02).

The Qiagen DNeasy kit was used to extract genomic DNA both from unsorted PBMCs and from the negatively selected CD4+ and CD8+ fractions. Amplification of TCR beta CDR3 regions was done by immunoSEQ multiplex PCR with primers that anneal to V and J segments. A synthetic immune receptor repertoire was used to minimize amplification bias, and remaining bias was computationally removed after sequencing. Processing in the source paper ran as follows. Repertoire diversity was quantified as the Shannon entropy index using custom Python scripts. Unsorted, CD4+ and CD8+ repertoires were examined separately, except in combined analyses, for which CD4+ and CD8+ sequences were merged in silico. Clonal expansion was defined as at least a 2-fold frequency increase after treatment relative to C1D1, with a pseudocount of 0.5 for undetected baseline clones. Singleton clones were defined as clones with 0 or 1 copy at C1D1, and non-singleton clones were defined as clones with 2 or more copies. Clones expanded in unsorted samples were annotated as CD4+, CD8+ or unknown by matching protein sequences in sorted samples from the same patient. Wilcoxon tests on paired samples were used to test diversity changes from C1D1 to C4D1. Here the immuneACCESS table is served through TCRdb, limited to in-frame sequences with V and J called. Missing clones are a known gap in these copies; in checked studies unresolved V genes cover under half, and the rest lacks a known reason. V, J and clone size reflect that table, while D and trimming were determined from the DNA. Within this sample are under 40,000 clones, with around 80% of them counted one time only. Jointly, the top ten make up roughly 15% of the sample.

Sequencing used peripheral blood mononuclear cells (PBMCs), obtained before the second cycle of nivolumab. The sequence is built from TRBV6-5 and TRBJ2-3, with 9 bases in between that match TRBD2. The origin of this receptor is a human donor with classical Hodgkin lymphoma. The bases are TGTGCCAGCAGTCTAGCGGGGATTCAAGATACGCAGTATTTT. This gives the protein CASSLAGIQDTQYF.